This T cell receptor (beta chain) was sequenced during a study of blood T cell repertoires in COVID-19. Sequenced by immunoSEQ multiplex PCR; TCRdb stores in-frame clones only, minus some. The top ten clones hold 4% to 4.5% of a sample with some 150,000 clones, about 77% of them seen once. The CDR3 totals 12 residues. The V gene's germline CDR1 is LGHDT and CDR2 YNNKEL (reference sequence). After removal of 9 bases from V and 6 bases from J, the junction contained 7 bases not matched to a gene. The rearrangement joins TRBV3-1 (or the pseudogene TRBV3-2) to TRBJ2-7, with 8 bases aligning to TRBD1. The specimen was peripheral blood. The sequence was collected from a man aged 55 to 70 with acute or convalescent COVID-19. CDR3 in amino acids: CASKGQGGEQYF. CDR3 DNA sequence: TGTGCCAGTAAAGGACAGGGCGGCGAGCAGTACTTC.